This T cell receptor (beta chain) was sequenced for a study of T cell repertoires in cytomegalovirus infection. This clonotype was seen many times. V was clipped by 4 bases and J by 6 bases; unmatched bases: 9. The CDR3 runs to 16 residues. CDR1 is SGHTA, CDR2 FQGNSA, per germline. TCRdb itself ran the reads through MiXCR, one entry per CDR3 protein. The data hold under 95,000 distinct CDR3 sequences, with 3% to 4% observed a single time. The source material was PBMCs. The rearrangement uses TRBV7-2 and TRBJ2-1, with 10 bases that match TRBD2. This receptor was obtained from a human donor in good health (CMV status not recorded). Some clones in this sample may be carry-over from other donors' samples. The CDR3 DNA reads TGTGCCAGCAGCTCTTTCCCTAGCGGGGGAGGCAATGAGCAGTTCTTC. Amino acids: CASSSFPSGGGNEQFF.